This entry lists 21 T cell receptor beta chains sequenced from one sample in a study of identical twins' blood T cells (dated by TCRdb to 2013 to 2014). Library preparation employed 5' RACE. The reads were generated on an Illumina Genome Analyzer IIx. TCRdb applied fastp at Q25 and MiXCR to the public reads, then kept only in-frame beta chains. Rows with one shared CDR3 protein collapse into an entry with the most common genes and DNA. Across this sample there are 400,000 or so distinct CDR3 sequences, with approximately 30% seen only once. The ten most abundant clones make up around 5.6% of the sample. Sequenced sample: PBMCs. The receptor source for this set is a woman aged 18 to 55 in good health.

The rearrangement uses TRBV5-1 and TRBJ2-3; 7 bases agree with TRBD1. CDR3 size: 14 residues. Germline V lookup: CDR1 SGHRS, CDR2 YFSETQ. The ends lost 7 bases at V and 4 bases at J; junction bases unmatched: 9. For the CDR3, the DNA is TGCGCCAGCTTCCTGGGACAGAGCGCAGATACGCAGTATTTT. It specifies CASFLGQSADTQYF.

In nucleotides, the CDR3 is TGTGCCAGCAGCGTAGGGGGGAGTAACAATGAGCAGTTCTTC. Residues: CASSVGGSNNEQFF. The chain is built from TRBV9 and TRBJ2-1, with D perhaps TRBD1 or TRBD2 (5 bases each). This CDR3 has 14 amino acids. V was clipped by 0 bases and J by 5 bases, with 9 bases between them. The germline gives CDR1 SGDLS, CDR2 YYNGEE.

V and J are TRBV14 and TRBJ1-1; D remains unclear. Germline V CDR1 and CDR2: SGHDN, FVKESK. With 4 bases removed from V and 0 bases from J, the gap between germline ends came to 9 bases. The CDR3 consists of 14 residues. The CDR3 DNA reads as TGTGCCAGCAGCCCGTACTTGTTGAACACTGAAGCTTTCTTT. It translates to CASSPYLLNTEAFF.

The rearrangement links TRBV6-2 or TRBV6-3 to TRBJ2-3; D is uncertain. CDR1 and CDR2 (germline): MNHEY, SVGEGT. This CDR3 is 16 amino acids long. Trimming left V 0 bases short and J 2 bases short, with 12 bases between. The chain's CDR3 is CASSYSKLSATDTQYF. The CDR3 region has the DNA TGTGCCAGCAGTTACTCTAAGTTGTCGGCCACAGATACGCAGTATTTT.

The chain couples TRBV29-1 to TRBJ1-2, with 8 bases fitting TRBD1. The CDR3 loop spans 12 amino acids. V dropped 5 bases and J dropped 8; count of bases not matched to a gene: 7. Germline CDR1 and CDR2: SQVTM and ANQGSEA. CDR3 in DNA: TGCAGCGTTCCAGGGGGCGCGAAAGGCTACACCTTC. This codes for CSVPGGAKGYTF. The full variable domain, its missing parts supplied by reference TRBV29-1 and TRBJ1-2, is SAVISQKPSRDICQRGTSLTIQCQVDSQVTMMFWYRQQPGQSLTLIATANQGSEATYESGFVIDKFPISRPNLTFSTLTVSNMSPEDSSIYLCSVPGGAKGYTFGSGTRLTVV.

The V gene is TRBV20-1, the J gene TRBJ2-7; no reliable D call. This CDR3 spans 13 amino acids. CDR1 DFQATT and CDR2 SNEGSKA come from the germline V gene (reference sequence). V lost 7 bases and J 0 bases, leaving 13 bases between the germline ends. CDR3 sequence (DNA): TGCAGTGTTTTCGTACCGGACTCCTACGAGCAGTACTTC. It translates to CSVFVPDSYEQYF.

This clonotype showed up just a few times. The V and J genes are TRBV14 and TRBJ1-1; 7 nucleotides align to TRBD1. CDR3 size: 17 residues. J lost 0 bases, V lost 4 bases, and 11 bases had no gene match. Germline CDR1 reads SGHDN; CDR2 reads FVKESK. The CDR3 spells CASSLRQGSLMNTEAFF. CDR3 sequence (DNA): TGTGCCAGCAGCCTGCGACAGGGTTCTCTCATGAACACTGAAGCTTTCTTT.

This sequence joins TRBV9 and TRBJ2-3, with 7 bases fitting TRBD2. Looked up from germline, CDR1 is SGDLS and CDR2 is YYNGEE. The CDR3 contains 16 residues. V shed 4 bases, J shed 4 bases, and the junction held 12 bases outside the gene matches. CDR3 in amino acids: CASSSMGSGMADTQYF. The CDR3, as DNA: TGTGCCAGCAGCTCCATGGGCAGCGGGATGGCAGATACGCAGTATTTT.

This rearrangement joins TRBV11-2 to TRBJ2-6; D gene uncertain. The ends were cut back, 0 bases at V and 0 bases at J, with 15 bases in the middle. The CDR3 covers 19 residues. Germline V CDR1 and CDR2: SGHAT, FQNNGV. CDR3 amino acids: CASSLDSAVISSGANVLTF. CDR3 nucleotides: TGTGCCAGCAGCTTAGATTCTGCGGTAATTAGCTCTGGGGCCAACGTCCTGACTTTC.

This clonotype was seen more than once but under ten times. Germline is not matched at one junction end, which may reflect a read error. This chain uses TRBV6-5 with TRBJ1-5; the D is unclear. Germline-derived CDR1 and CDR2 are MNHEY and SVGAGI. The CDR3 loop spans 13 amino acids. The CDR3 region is CAGSYGVNQPQHF. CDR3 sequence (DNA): TGTGCCGGCAGTTACGGGGTGAATCAGCCCCAGCATTTT.

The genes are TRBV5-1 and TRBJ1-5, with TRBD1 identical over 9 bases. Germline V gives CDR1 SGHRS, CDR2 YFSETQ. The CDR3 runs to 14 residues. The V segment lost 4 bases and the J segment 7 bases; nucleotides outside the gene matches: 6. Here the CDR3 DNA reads TGCGCCAGCAGCACGGGACAGGGCCAGCAGCCCCAGCATTTT. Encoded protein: CASSTGQGQQPQHF.

CDR3 in DNA: TGTGCCAGCAGCCAAGTGGGCAGGGACGGCTACACCTTC. It yields the protein CASSQVGRDGYTF. The chain combines TRBV3-1 with TRBJ1-2; D perhaps matches TRBD1 (5 bases). Germline CDR1 reads LGHDT; CDR2 reads YNNKEL (reference sequence). Trimming left V 1 base short and J 8 bases short, with 11 bases between. The CDR3 runs 13 residues.

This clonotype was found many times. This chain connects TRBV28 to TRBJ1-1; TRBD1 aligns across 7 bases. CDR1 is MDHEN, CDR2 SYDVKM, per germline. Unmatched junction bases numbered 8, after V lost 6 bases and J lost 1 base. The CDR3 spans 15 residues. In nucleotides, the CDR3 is TGTGCCAGCAGAGTGCCGGGACAGACGAACACTGAAGCTTTCTTT. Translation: CASRVPGQTNTEAFF.

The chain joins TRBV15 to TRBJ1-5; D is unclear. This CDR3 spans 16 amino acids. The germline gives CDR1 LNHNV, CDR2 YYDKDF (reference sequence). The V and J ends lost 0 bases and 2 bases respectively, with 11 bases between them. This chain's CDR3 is CATSRDWQDGNQPQHF. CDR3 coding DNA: TGTGCCACCAGCAGAGATTGGCAAGATGGCAATCAGCCCCAGCATTTT.

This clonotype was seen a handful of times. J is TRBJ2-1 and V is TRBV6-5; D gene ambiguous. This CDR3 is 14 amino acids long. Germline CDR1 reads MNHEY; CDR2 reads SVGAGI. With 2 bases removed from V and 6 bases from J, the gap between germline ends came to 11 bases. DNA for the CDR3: TGTGCCAGCAGTTACGGAGAATTCTTCAATGAGCAGTTCTTC. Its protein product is CASSYGEFFNEQFF.

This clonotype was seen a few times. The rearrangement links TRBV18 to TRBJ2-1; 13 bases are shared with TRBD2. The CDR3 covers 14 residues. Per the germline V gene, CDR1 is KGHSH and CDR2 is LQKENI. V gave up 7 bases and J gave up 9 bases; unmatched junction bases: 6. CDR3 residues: CASLQGLAGSEQFF. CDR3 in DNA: TGTGCCAGCTTACAGGGACTAGCGGGATCTGAGCAGTTCTTC.

The CDR3 sequence: CASSGQTRWGNTIYF. The CDR3 DNA is TGTGCCAGCAGCGGACAGACAAGATGGGGAAACACCATATATTTT. This chain uses TRBV2 with TRBJ1-3, with D perhaps matching TRBD1 (6 bases). This CDR3 region has 15 residues. CDR1 SNHLY and CDR2 FYNNEI come from the germline V gene. Deletions cut 6 bases from V and 4 bases from J, with 16 bases between.

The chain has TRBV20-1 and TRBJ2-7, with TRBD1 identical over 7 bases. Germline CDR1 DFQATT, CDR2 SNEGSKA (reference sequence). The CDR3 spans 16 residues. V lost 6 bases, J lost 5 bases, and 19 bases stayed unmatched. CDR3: CSATLREPNTGDEQYF. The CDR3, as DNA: TGCAGTGCCACTTTACGGGAACCAAATACAGGGGACGAGCAGTACTTC.

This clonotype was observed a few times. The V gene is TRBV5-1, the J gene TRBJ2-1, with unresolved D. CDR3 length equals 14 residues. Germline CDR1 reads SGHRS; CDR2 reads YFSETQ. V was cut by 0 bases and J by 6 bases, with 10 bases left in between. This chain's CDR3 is CASSLEARVNEQFF. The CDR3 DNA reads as TGCGCCAGCAGCTTGGAAGCCCGGGTCAATGAGCAGTTCTTC.

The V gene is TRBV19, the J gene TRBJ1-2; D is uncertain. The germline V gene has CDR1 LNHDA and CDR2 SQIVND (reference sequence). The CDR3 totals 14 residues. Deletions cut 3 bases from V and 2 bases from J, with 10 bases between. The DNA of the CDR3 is TGTGCCAGTAGTATCGTAAGCAAAAACTATGGCTACACCTTC. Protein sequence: CASSIVSKNYGYTF.

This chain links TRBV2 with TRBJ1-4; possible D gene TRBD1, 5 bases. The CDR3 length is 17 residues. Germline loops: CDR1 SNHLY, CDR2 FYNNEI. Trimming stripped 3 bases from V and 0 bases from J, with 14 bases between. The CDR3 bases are TGTGCCAGCAGTGACTGGCGGGGACTTGCAACTAATGAAAAACTGTTTTTT. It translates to CASSDWRGLATNEKLFF.